These 30 T cell receptor beta chains were sequenced from one sample in a study of control samples from healthy donors and cancer patients. Repertoires were generated with immunoSEQ multiplex PCR, while TCRdb's copy carries only in-frame clones and drops some. The data contain about 150,000 clones, 90% to 95% of them singletons. The specimen sequenced was blood. Receptors originate from a man younger than 35 in good health.

The V gene is TRBV9, the J gene TRBJ2-3, with unresolved D. The CDR3 is 13 amino acids. Germline V CDR1 and CDR2: SGDLS, YYNGEE. The V and J ends lost 7 bases and 2 bases respectively, with 11 bases between them. In DNA, the CDR3 is TGTGCCAGCCGGAGTGGGCTCACAGATACGCAGTATTTT. This encodes CASRSGLTDTQYF.

CDR3 sequence: CASRKGVYGYTF. The CDR3 bases are TGTGCCAGCAGGAAGGGTGTTTACGGCTACACCTTC. This chain uses TRBV27 with TRBJ1-2; no definite D call. Germline CDR1 and CDR2: MNHEY and SMNVEV (reference sequence). The V and J ends lost 6 bases and 8 bases respectively, with 13 bases between them. CDR3 size: 12 residues.

The rearrangement joins TRBV7-9 to TRBJ2-5, with D tentatively TRBD2 (5 bases). Germline V lookup: CDR1 SEHNR, CDR2 FQNEAQ (reference sequence). The CDR3 contains 20 residues. V lost 5 bases and J 1 base, leaving 29 bases between the germline ends. The CDR3 region has the DNA TGTGCCAGCAGCAGCTACCCCGTGGACTCAGCTTCCGGGGTCCAAGAGACCCAGTACTTC. Encoded protein: CASSSYPVDSASGVQETQYF.

The V call is TRBV29-1, the J call TRBJ2-2; tentatively, D is TRBD1 (5 bases). The CDR3 has 13 residues. Looked up from germline, CDR1 is SQVTM and CDR2 is ANQGSEA. Trimming took 5 bases from V and 0 from J, leaving 7 bases between them. The CDR3 bases are TGCAGCGTTCAGGGCGCGAACACCGGGGAGCTGTTTTTT. Its translation is CSVQGANTGELFF.

V and J are TRBV4-3 and TRBJ1-1; D is unresolved. Per the germline V gene, CDR1 is LGHNA and CDR2 is YSLEER. Trimming took off 0 bases at V and 1 base at J, with 9 bases between the two ends. The CDR3 spans 15 residues. The CDR3 region has the DNA TGCGCCAGCAGCCAAGATCTGTGGGGGAACACTGAAGCTTTCTTT. It specifies CASSQDLWGNTEAFF.

The chain carries TRBV27 and TRBJ1-1; D remains ambiguous. Germline V gene data show CDR1 as MNHEY and CDR2 as SMNVEV (reference sequence). The CDR3 runs to 14 residues. V shed 6 bases and J shed 2 bases, with 13 bases lying between them. The CDR3 coding sequence is TGTGCCAGCAGACCGATAGGGCTTAACACTGAAGCTTTCTTT. Amino acid sequence: CASRPIGLNTEAFF.

This clone showed up just once. J is TRBJ1-5 and V is TRBV2; TRBD1 might be the D (6 bases). The germline V and J ends were trimmed by 6 bases and 3 bases, with 12 bases remaining between them. Germline V lookup: CDR1 SNHLY, CDR2 FYNNEI. This CDR3 region has 14 residues. The CDR3 region has the DNA TGTGCCAGCAGCATGGACAGACACAATCAGCCCCAGCATTTT. Translation: CASSMDRHNQPQHF. The variable domain in full, completed from reference TRBV2 and TRBJ1-5, reads EPEVTQTPSHQVTQMGQEVILRCVPISNHLYFYWYRQILGQKVEFLVSFYNNEISEKSEIFDDQFSVERPDGSNFTLKIRSTKLEDSAMYFCASSMDRHNQPQHFGDGTRLSIL.

The V call is TRBV11-2, the J call TRBJ1-2, with D unclear. The CDR3 is 14 residues long. Germline CDR1 SGHAT, CDR2 FQNNGV. Trimming removed 5 bases from V and 7 bases from J, with 17 bases in between. The CDR3 loop reads CASSASSVGGGYTF. The CDR3 DNA follows: TGTGCCAGCAGCGCCTCCTCCGTAGGAGGTGGCTACACCTTC.

This clone was counted once. This sequence joins TRBV6-5 and TRBJ1-5; D is perhaps TRBD1 (5 bases). Trimming removed 2 bases at V and 7 bases at J, with 9 bases between. Germline values: CDR1 MNHEY, CDR2 SVGAGI. The CDR3 contains 13 residues. This CDR3 reads CASSYRGGQPQHF. The CDR3 coding sequence is TGTGCCAGCAGTTACAGGGGCGGACAGCCCCAGCATTTT.

The chain couples TRBV11-2 to TRBJ2-1; maybe TRBD2 (6 bases). V shed 3 bases and J shed 10 bases, with 7 bases lying between them. Germline loops: CDR1 SGHAT, CDR2 FQNNGV. The CDR3 totals 11 residues. The CDR3: CASSLEGEQFF. The DNA for the CDR3 is TGTGCCAGCAGCTTGGAGGGGGAGCAGTTCTTC. Using reference TRBV11-2 and TRBJ2-1 for the parts outside the CDR3, the full variable domain is EAGVAQSPRYKIIEKRQSVAFWCNPISGHATLYWYQQILGQGPKLLIQFQNNGVVDDSQLPKDRFSAERLKGVDSTLKIQPAKLEDSAVYLCASSLEGEQFFGPGTRLTVL.

In its sample, this clone was seen a few times. The rearrangement joins TRBV15 to TRBJ1-5; 9 bases align to TRBD1. This CDR3 region has 14 residues. V gave up 5 bases and J gave up 8 bases; unmatched junction bases: 7. Germline CDR1 and CDR2: LNHNV and YYDKDF (reference sequence). CDR3 region: CATSSNRGLEPQHF. In DNA, the CDR3 is TGTGCCACCAGCTCTAACAGGGGGCTGGAGCCCCAGCATTTT.

V gene TRBV29-1 combines with J gene TRBJ2-7; a weak D match, TRBD1 (5 bases). V lost 4 bases and J 4 bases, leaving 11 bases between the germline ends. This CDR3 contains 12 residues. In germline, CDR1 is SQVTM, CDR2 ANQGSEA. CDR3 DNA sequence: TGCAGCGTTGGCTTAAAGGGGTACGAGCAGTACTTC. Encoded protein: CSVGLKGYEQYF.

J is TRBJ2-2 and V is TRBV6-5; no firm D call. The CDR3 loop spans 14 amino acids. V shed 0 bases and J shed 2 bases, with 4 bases lying between them. Looked up from germline, CDR1 is MNHEY and CDR2 is SVGAGI. CDR3 sequence: CASSYSFNTGELFF. In nucleotides, the CDR3 is TGTGCCAGCAGTTACTCCTTCAACACCGGGGAGCTGTTTTTT.

V and J are TRBV11-2 and TRBJ1-4; D possibly corresponds to TRBD1 (6 bases). In germline, CDR1 is SGHAT, CDR2 FQNNGV. This CDR3 region has 17 residues. The germline V and J ends were trimmed by 7 bases and 10 bases, with 28 bases remaining between them. The DNA of the CDR3 is TGTGCCAGCACCCAAAGCACCCCCACCACAGGGTGGAGAAAACTGTTTTTT. It translates to CASTQSTPTTGWRKLFF.

This clone turned up a few times. This rearrangement joins TRBV4-2 to TRBJ1-1; D call uncertain. Germline V CDR1 and CDR2: LGHNA, YNFKEQ. Trimming stripped 1 base from V and 0 bases from J, with 6 bases between. This CDR3 has 14 amino acids. The CDR3 sequence is CASSQGTLNTEAFF. The DNA for the CDR3 is TGTGCCAGCAGCCAAGGGACCCTGAACACTGAAGCTTTCTTT.

This clone was recorded only once. The CDR3, as DNA: TGTGCCAGCAGCTTAGCGTGGGTTGGAGCAGGGCAAGAGACCCAGTACTTC. This gives the protein CASSLAWVGAGQETQYF. The chain employs TRBV7-2 and TRBJ2-7, with D possibly matching TRBD1 (5 bases). The J call may be mistaken, given a closer DNA end match to TRBJ2-5. The germline CDR1 and CDR2 sequences are SGHTA and FQGNSA. This CDR3 comprises 17 residues.

The chain uses TRBV11-2 and TRBJ2-7; 7 bases map to TRBD2. J was trimmed by 2 bases and V by 3 bases; bases with no gene match: 16. There are 18 residues in the CDR3. The germline V gene has CDR1 SGHAT and CDR2 FQNNGV. The CDR3 here is CASSLSRRGIASTYEQYF. The CDR3 bases are TGTGCCAGCAGCTTGAGTAGGCGGGGGATCGCAAGCACCTACGAGCAGTACTTC.

The rearrangement links TRBV5-4 to TRBJ1-2, with D tentatively TRBD1 (6 bases). Germline CDR1 reads SGHNT; CDR2 reads YYREEE (reference sequence). The length of the CDR3 is 14 residues. The V gene lost 4 bases and the J gene lost 3 bases, with 13 bases spanning the gap. For the CDR3, the DNA is TGTGCCAGCAGCAAAGACAGGTTCCACTATGGCTACACCTTC. It translates to CASSKDRFHYGYTF.

V gene TRBV4-3 combines with J gene TRBJ2-7; maybe TRBD1 (7 bases). The CDR3 contains 15 residues. Germline V gene data show CDR1 as LGHNA and CDR2 as YSLEER. Trimming cost V 4 bases and J 2 bases, with 15 bases left between them. CDR3 loop: CASSRYAGTAYEQYF. CDR3 nucleotides: TGCGCCAGCAGCCGATACGCGGGGACAGCCTACGAGCAGTACTTC.

The chain uses TRBV29-1 and TRBJ2-1, with 8 nucleotides matching TRBD1. The CDR3 sequence is 14 residues long. Germline CDR1 and CDR2: SQVTM and ANQGSEA. The V gene end was trimmed by 1 base and the J gene end by 4 bases; junction bases not matched to a gene: 3. For the CDR3, the DNA is TGCAGCGTTGAAGGACAGGGGCCTTACAATGAGCAGTTCTTC. Amino acids: CSVEGQGPYNEQFF.

V and J are TRBV28 and TRBJ2-7; D is unclear. From germline, CDR1 is MDHEN and CDR2 SYDVKM. Trimming took 2 bases from V and 3 from J, leaving 8 bases between them. The CDR3 has 13 residues. The DNA of the CDR3 is TGTGCCAGCAGTTTAACGCAGAACTACGAGCAGTACTTC. Protein: CASSLTQNYEQYF.

This chain uses TRBV5-5 with TRBJ1-1; tentatively, D is TRBD1 (5 bases). The CDR3 is made up of 17 amino acids. V was clipped by 0 bases and J by 0 bases, with 15 bases between them. From germline, CDR1 is SGHKS and CDR2 YYEKEE (reference sequence). The DNA for the CDR3 is TGTGCCAGCAGCTTGGATTATCGGGGGGTCCTGAACACTGAAGCTTTCTTT. Translated: CASSLDYRGVLNTEAFF.

This sequence joins TRBV5-1 and TRBJ1-2, with TRBD1 matching over 8 bases. The J segment lost 7 bases and the V segment lost 0 bases, leaving 8 bases of the junction unmatched. CDR3 length: 15 amino acids. Germline V lookup: CDR1 SGHRS, CDR2 YFSETQ. CDR3 residues: CASSLGGQGAGGYTF. CDR3 nucleotide sequence: TGCGCCAGCAGCTTGGGTGGGCAGGGGGCTGGTGGCTACACCTTC. Combining the CDR3 with reference TRBV5-1 and TRBJ1-2 gives the whole variable domain KAGVTQTPRYLIKTRGQQVTLSCSPISGHRSVSWYQQTPGQGLQFLFEYFSETQRNKGNFPGRFSGRQFSNSRSEMNVSTLELGDSALYLCASSLGGQGAGGYTFGSGTRLTVV.

This clone showed up just once. This rearrangement joins TRBV24-1 to TRBJ1-2, with D tentatively TRBD1 (5 bases). Germline assignment: CDR1 KGHDR and CDR2 SFDVKD. CDR3 length: 16 amino acids. Trimming shortened V by 6 bases and J by 4 bases, and 20 bases separated the two germline ends. Written as DNA, the CDR3 is TGTGCCACCAGTCAATGGGACGGCGCTTGGCCCTATGGCTACACCTTC. It is translated as CATSQWDGAWPYGYTF.

This chain joins TRBV10-2 and TRBJ1-2, with unresolved D. The germline V gene has CDR1 WSHSY and CDR2 SAAADI. Trimming pared 3 bases from V and 0 bases from J, leaving 11 bases between. This CDR3 spans 15 amino acids. The CDR3 sequence is CASSDLDQSNYGYTF. The CDR3 DNA reads as TGCGCCAGCAGTGACCTCGACCAATCTAACTATGGCTACACCTTC.

V is TRBV4-2 and J is TRBJ2-1, with 9 bases that match TRBD2. Germline-derived CDR1 and CDR2 are LGHNA and YNFKEQ. After removal of 9 bases from V and 6 bases from J, the junction contained 9 bases not matched to a gene. The CDR3 loop spans 14 amino acids. Here the CDR3 DNA reads TGTGCCAGTAGGGCATTACTAGCGGGCAATGAGCAGTTCTTC. It specifies CASRALLAGNEQFF.

This chain connects TRBV7-8 to TRBJ2-7; 9 bases are shared with TRBD2. This CDR3 is built from 17 residues. Germline assignment: CDR1 SGHVS and CDR2 FQNEAQ. V was pared by 2 bases and J by 3 bases, with 11 bases of the junction left unmatched. The CDR3 region has the DNA TGTGCCAGCAGCTTAATACGGGGCGGGGGGGATTTCTACGAGCAGTACTTC. It encodes CASSLIRGGGDFYEQYF.

The V and J genes are TRBV6-5 and TRBJ2-1; tentative D call: TRBD2 (5 bases). CDR3 length equals 11 residues. Germline CDR1 MNHEY, CDR2 SVGAGI. This chain's CDR3 is CAASGYNEQFF. In nucleotides, the CDR3 is TGTGCGGCGAGCGGTTACAATGAGCAGTTCTTC.

This CDR3 reads CSVADSPAEAFF. The CDR3 nucleotides read TGCAGCGTTGCGGACAGCCCTGCTGAAGCTTTCTTT. The chain is built from TRBV29-1 and TRBJ1-1; perhaps TRBD1 as D (6 bases). The V end lost 4 bases, the J end lost 6 bases, and 12 bases lay between the germline ends. Germline values: CDR1 SQVTM, CDR2 ANQGSEA. The CDR3 has 12 residues.

The chain carries TRBV6-2 or TRBV6-3 and TRBJ1-2; D unclear. The CDR3 loop spans 13 amino acids. Trimming left V 6 bases short and J 0 bases short, with 8 bases between. Germline CDR1 MNHEY, CDR2 SVGEGT. CDR3 sequence (DNA): TGTGCCAGCAGCTTTGGTTCTAACTATGGCTACACCTTC. This gives the protein CASSFGSNYGYTF.